These T cell receptor beta chains were read from a single sample in a study of T cell clones after liver transplantation. Using immunoSEQ multiplex PCR, the repertoire was profiled, and TCRdb retains in-frame clones only, with some absent. The repertoire includes tens of thousands of clones, approximately 87% of them detected once, and roughly 2.8% sits in the top ten. The material was CD4+ T cells from blood, obtained at the 22-month timepoint. These receptors were obtained from a human patient who received a liver transplant. Some T cells may have come from the graft donor. Both conserved end residues are part of each CDR3. The D gene is left open where the match is weak. Only part of the rows carry a size: once, few, many, or a class if the clone is expanded.

J gene | D gene | clone size | V gene | CDR3 protein | CDR3 DNA
TRBJ2-3 | TRBD2 | - | TRBV9 | CASSLGTSGSSWTDTQYF | TGTGCCAGCAGCCTCGGGACTAGCGGGAGTAGTTGGACAGATACGCAGTATTTT
TRBJ2-5 | TRBD1 | - | TRBV10-3 | CAISESVGTGRETQYF | TGTGCCATCAGTGAGTCCGTAGGGACAGGGAGAGAGACCCAGTACTTC
TRBJ2-1 | - | - | TRBV7-9 | CASSLGPFSGRYNEQFF | TGTGCCAGCAGCTTAGGCCCCTTTAGCGGTCGGTACAATGAGCAGTTCTTC
TRBJ1-4 | - | - | TRBV6-5 | CASSYRATNEKLFF | TGTGCCAGCAGTTACAGGGCAACTAATGAAAAACTGTTTTTT
TRBJ1-1 | TRBD1 | - | TRBV5-1 | CASSIQTGANTEAFF | TGCGCCAGCAGCATCCAGACAGGGGCCAACACTGAAGCTTTCTTT
TRBJ1-1 | - | few | TRBV7-9 | CASNYLRAGFAYTEAFF | TGTGCCAGCAACTATTTGCGGGCAGGGTTCGCGTACACTGAAGCTTTCTTT
TRBJ2-5 | - | once | TRBV7-9 | CASSFSSKVGETQYF | TGTGCCAGCAGCTTCTCTAGCAAGGTTGGCGAGACCCAGTACTTC
TRBJ1-4 | - | - | TRBV5-1 | CASSLGGQTNEKLFF | TGCGCCAGCAGCTTGGGGGGCCAAACTAATGAAAAACTGTTTTTT
TRBJ2-1 | TRBD1 | - | TRBV5-6 | CASSLGQGPNEQFF | TGTGCCAGCAGCCTTGGACAGGGGCCCAATGAGCAGTTCTTC
TRBJ1-6 | - | - | TRBV7-2 | CASSPRGTSNSPLHF | TGTGCCAGTAGCCCGAGGGGGACAAGTAATTCACCCCTCCACTTT
TRBJ2-5 | TRBD1 | - | TRBV7-2 | CASSLGTGALKETQYF | TGTGCCAGCAGCTTAGGGACAGGGGCCCTCAAAGAGACCCAGTACTTC
TRBJ2-1 | - | - | TRBV7-2 | CASSPNRVYNEQFF | TGTGCCAGCAGCCCCAACAGGGTGTACAATGAGCAGTTCTTC
TRBJ1-1 | - | - | TRBV28 | CASSRNTRGNTEAFF | TGTGCCAGCAGCCGAAATACCAGGGGGAACACTGAAGCTTTCTTT
TRBJ2-3 | - | - | TRBV5-6 | CASTELFTDTQYF | TGTGCCAGCACAGAGCTTTTCACAGATACGCAGTATTTT
TRBJ2-1 | TRBD2 | - | TRBV7-6 | CASSLSPGGTYNEQFF | TGTGCCAGCAGCTTAAGTCCGGGAGGTACCTACAATGAGCAGTTCTTC
TRBJ1-1 | TRBD1 | once | TRBV29-1 | CSVVIQGKNTEAFF | TGCAGCGTCGTTATACAGGGGAAGAACACTGAAGCTTTCTTT
TRBJ1-4 | - | - | TRBV14 | CASSQDLSTNEKLFF | TGTGCCAGCAGCCAAGATCTCTCAACTAATGAAAAACTGTTTTTT
TRBJ2-6 | - | - | TRBV27 | CASSGQRSGANVLTF | TGTGCCAGCAGTGGTCAGCGCTCTGGGGCCAACGTCCTGACTTTC
TRBJ2-7 | TRBD2 | - | TRBV5-5 | CASLLAGVSYEQYF | TGTGCCAGCCTGCTAGCGGGAGTCTCCTACGAGCAGTACTTC
TRBJ2-3 | TRBD1 | - | TRBV4-3 | CASSQDGQGATDTQYF | TGCGCCAGCAGCCAAGATGGGCAGGGGGCTACAGATACGCAGTATTTT
TRBJ1-1 | TRBD1 | - | TRBV28 | CASSPQGVGTEAFF | TGTGCCAGCAGCCCTCAGGGGGTCGGGACTGAAGCTTTCTTT
TRBJ1-2 | - | - | TRBV9 | CASSVEGGYGYTF | TGTGCCAGCAGCGTAGAGGGGGGTTATGGCTACACCTTC
TRBJ2-5 | TRBD2 | - | TRBV13 | CASSRPGLGTQYF | TGTGCCAGCAGCCGGCCGGGACTAGGGACCCAGTACTTC
TRBJ2-3 | TRBD2 | - | TRBV28 | CARIAGGWTDTQYF | TGTGCCAGGATAGCGGGAGGGTGGACAGATACGCAGTATTTT
TRBJ2-7 | TRBD1 | few | TRBV11-2 | CASSSLQGANYEQYF | TGTGCCAGCAGTTCACTCCAGGGGGCAAACTACGAGCAGTACTTC
TRBJ1-1 | TRBD1 | - | TRBV2 | CASRGQGHTEAFF | TGTGCCAGCAGGGGACAGGGACACACTGAAGCTTTCTTT
TRBJ1-3 | TRBD1 | - | TRBV29-1 | CSVRQGAGNTIYF | TGCAGCGTTAGACAGGGTGCGGGAAACACCATATATTTT
TRBJ1-2 | - | - | TRBV6-1 | CASLGTGRGYTF | TGTGCCAGCCTGGGGACCGGCCGGGGTTACACCTTC
TRBJ1-2 | - | - | TRBV7-2 | CASSLQSRGSGYTF | TGTGCCAGCAGCTTACAGTCCAGGGGAAGTGGCTACACCTTC
TRBJ1-2 | - | - | TRBV18 | CASSPKKGGYTF | TGTGCCAGCTCACCCAAAAAAGGGGGCTACACCTTC
TRBJ1-2 | - | - | TRBV18 | CASSTTQGLGQTSVFYGYTF | TGTGCCAGCTCAACTACGCAGGGTTTAGGGCAGACTTCAGTATTCTATGGCTACACCTTC
TRBJ1-5 | - | - | TRBV6-1 | CASSFANQPQHF | TGTGCCAGCAGTTTCGCGAATCAGCCCCAGCATTTT
TRBJ2-7 | TRBD2 | - | TRBV10-3 | CASSGTSGSYEQYF | TGTGCCAGCAGTGGGACTAGCGGGAGCTACGAGCAGTACTTC
TRBJ2-2 | - | few | TRBV11-3 | CASSLVGNGELFF | TGTGCCAGCAGCTTAGTGGGCAACGGGGAGCTGTTTTTT
TRBJ2-5 | - | - | TRBV2 | CASRRMGQETQYF | TGTGCCAGCAGGCGGATGGGCCAAGAGACCCAGTACTTC
TRBJ2-3 | - | - | TRBV5-1 | CASSLEALPTDTQYF | TGCGCCAGCAGCTTGGAGGCGCTTCCCACAGATACGCAGTATTTT
TRBJ1-2 | - | - | TRBV7-9 | CASSSTVGYGYTF | TGTGCCAGCAGCTCGACCGTGGGCTATGGCTACACCTTC
TRBJ2-7 | - | - | TRBV19 | CARRKGSKYEQYF | TGTGCCAGGAGGAAGGGGTCCAAATACGAGCAGTACTTC
TRBJ1-1 | - | - | TRBV20-1 | CSAGGTGAFF | TGCAGTGCTGGTGGGACCGGAGCTTTCTTT